Here is one TCR beta chain with its context. Its antigen is unidentified. This sample was taken from a study of T cell repertoires in cytomegalovirus infection. Study outcomes and limitations: Pooled public TCR beta family frequency picked out CMV carriers with the relevant HLA. CMV-specific HLA-C-restricted TCR beta clonotypes dominated the ex vivo response.

MiXCR was run by TCRdb on the reads, yielding one entry per CDR3 protein. The sample lists more than 150,000 distinct CDR3 sequences, approximately 19% occurring once. Germline CDR1 reads LNHDA; CDR2 reads SQIVND (reference sequence). With V trimmed by 7 bases and J by 7 bases, 18 bases remained unmatched. CDR3 length: 17 residues. This receptor was taken from a human donor in good health (CMV status not recorded). Some clones in this sample may be carry-over from other donors' samples. Sequencing input: PBMCs. The rearrangement links TRBV19 to TRBJ2-2, with 7 bases lining up with TRBD2. The CDR3 region has the DNA TGTGCCAGTACCCCCCGGAGTACGGGGGAGGGGATCGGGGAGCTGTTTTTT. Its translation: CASTPRSTGEGIGELFF.